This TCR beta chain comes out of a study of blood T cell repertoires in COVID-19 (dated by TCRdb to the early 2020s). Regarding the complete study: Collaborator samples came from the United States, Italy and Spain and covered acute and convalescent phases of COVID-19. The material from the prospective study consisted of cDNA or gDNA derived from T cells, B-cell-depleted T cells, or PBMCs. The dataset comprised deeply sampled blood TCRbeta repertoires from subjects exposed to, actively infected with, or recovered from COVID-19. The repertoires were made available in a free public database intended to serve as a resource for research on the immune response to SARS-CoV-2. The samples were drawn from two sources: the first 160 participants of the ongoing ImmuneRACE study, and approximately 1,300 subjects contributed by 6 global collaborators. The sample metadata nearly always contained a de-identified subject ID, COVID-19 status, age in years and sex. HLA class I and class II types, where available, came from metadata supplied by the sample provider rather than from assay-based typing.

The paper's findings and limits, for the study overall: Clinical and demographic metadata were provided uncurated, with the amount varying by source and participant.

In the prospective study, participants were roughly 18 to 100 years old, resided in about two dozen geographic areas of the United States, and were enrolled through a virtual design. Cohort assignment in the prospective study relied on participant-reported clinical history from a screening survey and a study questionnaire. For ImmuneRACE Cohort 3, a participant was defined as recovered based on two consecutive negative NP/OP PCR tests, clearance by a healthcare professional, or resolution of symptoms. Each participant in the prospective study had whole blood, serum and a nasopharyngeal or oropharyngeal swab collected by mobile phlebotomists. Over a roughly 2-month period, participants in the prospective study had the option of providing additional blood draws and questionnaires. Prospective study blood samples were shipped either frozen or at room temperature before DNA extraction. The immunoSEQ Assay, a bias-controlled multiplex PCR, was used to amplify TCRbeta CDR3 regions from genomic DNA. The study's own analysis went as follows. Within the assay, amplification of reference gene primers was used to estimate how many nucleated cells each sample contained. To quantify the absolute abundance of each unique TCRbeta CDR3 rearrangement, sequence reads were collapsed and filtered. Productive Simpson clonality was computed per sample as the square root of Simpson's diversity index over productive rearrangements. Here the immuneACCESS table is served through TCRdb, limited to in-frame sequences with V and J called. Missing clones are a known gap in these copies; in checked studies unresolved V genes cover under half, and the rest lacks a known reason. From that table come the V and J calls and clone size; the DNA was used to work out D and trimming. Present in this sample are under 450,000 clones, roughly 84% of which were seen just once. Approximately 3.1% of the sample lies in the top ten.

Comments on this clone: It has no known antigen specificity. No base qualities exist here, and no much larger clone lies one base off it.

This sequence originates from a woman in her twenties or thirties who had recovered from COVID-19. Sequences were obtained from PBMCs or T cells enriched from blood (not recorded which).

The DNA sequence follows: TGTGCCAGCAGAGATAGCGGGAGTTATCCCCAGTACTTC. Its protein reads: CASRDSGSYPQYF. The receptor chain draws on TRBV12-3 or TRBV12-4 and TRBJ2-5; TRBD2 matches 9 bases in the middle. The CDR3 measures 13 amino acids from cysteine to phenylalanine. The CDR3 DNA has 39 bases and is translated from base 1. For this chain, trimming is 6 bases at the V end and 9 bases at the J end, and the number of junction bases without a gene match is 8.